This note documents a single TCR beta chain sequence. Its antigen remains unknown. Germline assignment: CDR1 SGHNT and CDR2 YENEEA. The ends lost 1 base at V and 4 bases at J; junction bases unmatched: 5. There are 16 residues in the CDR3. The sample comes from a study of shared clonotypes between healthy human individuals. The method was immunoSEQ multiplex PCR; TCRdb's version includes in-frame clones alone and lacks a portion of them. The table has about 1,800,000 clones, roughly 95% seen once. CD45RO-negative, CCR7-positively selected cells formed the naive CD8 fraction, excluding terminally differentiated effector memory CD45RA+ cells. The healthy adult donors were HIV-negative and reported no recent acute infections or vaccinations. Study-wide results and limits: Against clonotypes common to all four donors, non-shared ones had lower generation probabilities. Rarefaction curves obtained for sorted subsets showed sequencing incomplete despite large depth.

The source material was naive CD8+ T cells sorted from blood. The rearrangement joins TRBV11-3 to TRBJ2-3; TRBD1 aligns across 10 bases. The TCR originated in a young man in good health. The CDR3 here is CASSLGGQGGADTQYF. CDR3 in DNA: TGTGCCAGCAGCTTAGGTGGACAGGGGGGAGCAGATACGCAGTATTTT.